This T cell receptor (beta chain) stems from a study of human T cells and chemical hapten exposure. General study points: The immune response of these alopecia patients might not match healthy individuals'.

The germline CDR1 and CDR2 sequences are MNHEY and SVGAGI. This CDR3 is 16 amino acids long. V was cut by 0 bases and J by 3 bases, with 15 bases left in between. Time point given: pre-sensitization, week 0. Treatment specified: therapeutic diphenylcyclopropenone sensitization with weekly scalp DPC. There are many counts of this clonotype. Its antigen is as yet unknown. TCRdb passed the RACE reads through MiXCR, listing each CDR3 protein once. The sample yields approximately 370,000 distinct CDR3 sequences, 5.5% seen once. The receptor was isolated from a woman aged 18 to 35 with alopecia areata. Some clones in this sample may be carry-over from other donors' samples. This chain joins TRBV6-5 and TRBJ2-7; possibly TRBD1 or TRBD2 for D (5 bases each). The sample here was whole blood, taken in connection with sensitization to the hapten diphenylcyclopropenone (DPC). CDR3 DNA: TGTGCCAGCAGTTACTCGCCGCCCGGGGCCCTCTACGAGCAGTACTTC. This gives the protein CASSYSPPGALYEQYF.